This entry describes one T cell receptor (beta chain). Its target is not known. In the PCR, 60 Vbeta and 13 Jbeta primers were used. The assay was immunoSEQ multiplex PCR, and TCRdb's table has in-frame clones only and misses some. Of about 150,000 clones listed, about 64% are singletons. This sample was taken from a study of cytomegalovirus exposure and HLA in healthy donors. Study-wide points: Earlier findings revealed that most TCR beta V segments proved productive either about 90% or about 30% of the time. In vitro assays verified that three CMV-associated chains recognized CMV antigens specifically. Donors were assumed by presence/absence analyses to have roughly uniform sequencing depth. 87-base-pair reads could not separate some V segments, including TRBV6-2 and TRBV6-3.

Germline V gene data show CDR1 as SGHVS and CDR2 as FQNEAQ. The CDR3 length is 13 residues. Deletions cut 3 bases from V and 3 bases from J, with 8 bases between. The specimen was PBMCs. This clonotype originated in a woman aged 25 to 39 in good health and CMV-seropositive. The V call is TRBV7-8, the J call TRBJ1-2; no clear D gene. The CDR3 DNA sequence: TGTGCCAGCAGCTTCGGGGAGGACTATGGCTACACCTTC. Protein: CASSFGEDYGYTF.